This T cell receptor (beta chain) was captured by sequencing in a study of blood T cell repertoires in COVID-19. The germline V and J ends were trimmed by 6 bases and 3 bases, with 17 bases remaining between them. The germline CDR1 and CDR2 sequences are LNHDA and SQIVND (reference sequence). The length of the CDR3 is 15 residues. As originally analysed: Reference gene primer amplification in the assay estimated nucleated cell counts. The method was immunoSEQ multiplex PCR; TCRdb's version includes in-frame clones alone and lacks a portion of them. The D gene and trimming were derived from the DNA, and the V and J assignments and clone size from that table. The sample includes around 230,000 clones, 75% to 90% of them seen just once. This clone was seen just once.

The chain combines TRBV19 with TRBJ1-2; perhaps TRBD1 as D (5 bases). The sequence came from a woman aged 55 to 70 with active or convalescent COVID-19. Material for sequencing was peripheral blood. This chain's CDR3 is CASRKGRGKDYGYTF. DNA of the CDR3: TGTGCCAGTAGGAAGGGGCGGGGGAAAGACTATGGCTACACCTTC.